The 18 T cell receptor beta chains below come from one sample, sequenced in a study of radiotherapy plus CTLA-4 blockade in lung cancer. Measured with immunoSEQ multiplex PCR; TCRdb has only the in-frame clones, and not every one. The data contain 90,000 or so clones, about 86% of them singletons. Sequenced material: peripheral blood, taken from a patient treated with radiotherapy plus ipilimumab. These receptors were taken from a human donor with non-small cell lung cancer who had a partial response to radiotherapy plus ipilimumab.

V and J are TRBV11-2 and TRBJ1-2; 10 nucleotides align to TRBD1. CDR3 size: 16 residues. J was trimmed by 4 bases and V by 4 bases; bases with no gene match: 9. Per the germline V gene, CDR1 is SGHAT and CDR2 is FQNNGV. Written as DNA, the CDR3 is TGTGCCAGCAGCTCACGCGGGACAGGGGCATTCTATGGCTACACCTTC. Protein: CASSSRGTGAFYGYTF.

This chain joins TRBV18 and TRBJ1-2; 7 bases fit TRBD1. CDR1 is KGHSH, CDR2 LQKENI, per germline. Trimming cost V 4 bases and J 6 bases; bases outside gene matches: 23. This CDR3 comprises 19 residues. The CDR3, as DNA: TGTGCCAGCTCACGAGGAGTATTCGACCAGCGAGGGGGCGAAAATGGCTACACCTTC. Translated: CASSRGVFDQRGGENGYTF. The full variable domain, in which reference TRBV18 and TRBJ1-2 provide the parts outside the CDR3, is NAGVMQNPRHLVRRRGQEARLRCSPMKGHSHVYWYRQLPEEGLKFMVYLQKENIIDESGMPKERFSAEFPKEGPSILRIQQVVRGDSAAYFCASSRGVFDQRGGENGYTFGSGTRLTVV.

The chain couples TRBV6-5 to TRBJ1-4; D is ambiguous. The CDR3 is 14 residues long. Trimming stripped 7 bases from V and 5 bases from J, with 14 bases between. The germline CDR1 and CDR2 sequences are MNHEY and SVGAGI. CDR3 residues: CASTFSYSNEKLFF. CDR3 coding DNA: TGTGCCAGCACCTTCTCCTACAGCAATGAAAAACTGTTTTTT.

The V gene is TRBV10-3, the J gene TRBJ2-7, with D maybe TRBD2 (5 bases). Germline CDR1 reads ENHRY; CDR2 reads SYGVKD. The CDR3 has 12 residues. Trimming removed 6 bases from V and 2 bases from J, with 8 bases in between. CDR3 sequence reads: CAIRSGAYEQYF. The CDR3 DNA reads as TGTGCCATCAGGTCCGGGGCCTACGAGCAGTACTTC.

The chain joins TRBV7-2 to TRBJ2-1, with D possibly being TRBD2 (6 bases). Trimming left V 7 bases short and J 2 bases short, with 12 bases between. CDR1 is SGHTA, CDR2 FQGNSA, per germline. This CDR3 has 14 amino acids. CDR3 nucleotides: TGTGCCAGCACCCTAGCGCGGACCTACAATGAGCAGTTCTTC. The encoded protein is CASTLARTYNEQFF.

This clone was counted once. V gene TRBV7-9 combines with J gene TRBJ1-4; 7 bases are shared with TRBD1. With V trimmed by 5 bases and J by 8 bases, 8 bases remained unmatched. CDR1 is SEHNR and CDR2 is FQNEAQ in the germline V gene (reference sequence). CDR3 length: 14 amino acids. Here the CDR3 DNA reads TGTGCCAGCAGCGCGGAGGGGGCCAGGGAAAAACTGTTTTTT. The encoded protein is CASSAEGAREKLFF.

This clone has more than one count but fewer than ten. V and J are TRBV18 and TRBJ1-1, with D unclear. This CDR3 is 16 amino acids long. Germline V CDR1 and CDR2: KGHSH, LQKENI. The V end lost 1 base, the J end lost 1 base, and 13 bases lay between the germline ends. CDR3 sequence: CASSPLGAGGNTEAFF. The CDR3 bases are TGTGCCAGCTCACCACTAGGCGCGGGTGGGAACACTGAAGCTTTCTTT.

Worth noting for this clone: Other DNA sequences in this specimen translate into the identical CDR3. The chain combines TRBV5-1 with TRBJ2-3; 7 nucleotides match TRBD1. V dropped 0 bases and J dropped 0; count of bases not matched to a gene: 13. This CDR3 contains 19 residues. CDR1 and CDR2 (germline): SGHRS, YFSETQ. CDR3 sequence: CASSLGDRAVKSSTDTQYF. In DNA form, the CDR3 reads TGCGCCAGCAGCTTGGGAGACAGGGCTGTGAAATCTAGCACAGATACGCAGTATTTT.

The V and J genes are TRBV6-1 and TRBJ2-7; maybe TRBD2 (6 bases). With 7 bases removed from V and 2 bases from J, the gap between germline ends came to 15 bases. CDR1 and CDR2 from the germline V gene are MNHNS and SASEGT. There are 14 residues in the CDR3. Here the CDR3 reads CASTSGTHTYEQYF. The CDR3 DNA is TGTGCCAGCACCTCCGGGACTCATACCTACGAGCAGTACTTC.

The chain combines TRBV6-6 with TRBJ1-2; TRBD1 matches 11 bases. Germline lookup yields CDR1 MNHNY and CDR2 SVGAGI (reference sequence). The CDR3 runs 15 residues. Trimming at V came to 6 bases and at J to 7 bases, leaving 10 bases not matched to a gene. CDR3 sequence: CASSPGQGAYSGYTF. CDR3 nucleotides: TGTGCCAGCAGCCCTGGACAGGGGGCTTATAGTGGCTACACCTTC.

This clone was seen once. The V call is TRBV7-8, the J call TRBJ1-4, with D possibly being TRBD1 (6 bases). There are 17 residues in the CDR3. Germline V lookup: CDR1 SGHVS, CDR2 FQNEAQ. Trimming pared 4 bases from V and 5 bases from J, leaving 20 bases between. CDR3 in amino acids: CASSSGRLGARNEKLFF. The CDR3, as DNA: TGTGCCAGCAGCTCCGGCAGGTTGGGGGCGAGGAATGAAAAACTGTTTTTT.

This sequence joins TRBV6-6 and TRBJ1-2; 7 bases map to TRBD1. The ends lost 4 bases at V and 8 bases at J; junction bases unmatched: 10. This CDR3 spans 14 amino acids. The germline V gene encodes CDR1 MNHNY and CDR2 SVGAGI (reference sequence). The CDR3 protein is CASSFGTELLGYTF. The CDR3, as DNA: TGTGCCAGCAGTTTTGGGACAGAATTGTTGGGCTACACCTTC.

This rearrangement joins TRBV5-1 to TRBJ1-5, with 7 bases fitting TRBD1. The germline CDR1 and CDR2 sequences are SGHRS and YFSETQ. This CDR3 has 16 amino acids. V shed 0 bases, J shed 0 bases, and the junction held 3 bases outside the gene matches. This CDR3 is CASSLGTGNSNQPQHF. DNA of the CDR3: TGCGCCAGCAGCTTGGGGACAGGTAATAGCAATCAGCCCCAGCATTTT.

This sequence joins TRBV5-5 and TRBJ2-4; a weak D match, TRBD1 (7 bases). The germline V gene encodes CDR1 SGHKS and CDR2 YYEKEE (reference sequence). The CDR3 is 14 amino acids. V lost 4 bases, J lost 3 bases, and 11 bases lay in between. The DNA for the CDR3 is TGTGCCAGCAGCCCGGGGGACAGCAAAAACATTCAGTACTTC. It specifies CASSPGDSKNIQYF. The whole variable domain, filled in from reference TRBV5-5 and TRBJ2-4, reads DAGVTQSPTHLIKTRGQQVTLRCSPISGHKSVSWYQQVLGQGPQFIFQYYEKEERGRGNFPDRFSARQFPNYSSELNVNALLLGDSALYLCASSPGDSKNIQYFGAGTRLSVL.

This sequence joins TRBV7-3 and TRBJ2-1; 10 bases fit TRBD1. The junction had 11 bases not matched to a gene; V was cut back by 9 bases and J by 9 bases. Germline V gene lookup returns CDR1 SGHTA and CDR2 FQGTGA. The CDR3 consists of 14 residues. CDR3 in DNA: TGTGCCAGTCAAACCGGGACAGGGGCTTTTGAGCAGTTCTTC. It encodes CASQTGTGAFEQFF.

The V call is TRBV9, the J call TRBJ2-1; the match to TRBD2 covers 13 bases. Germline assignment: CDR1 SGDLS and CDR2 YYNGEE. V dropped 3 bases and J dropped 7; count of bases not matched to a gene: 13. The CDR3 is 18 residues long. CDR3 sequence reads: CASSATEGLAGFTNEQFF. CDR3 in DNA: TGTGCCAGCAGCGCGACGGAGGGACTAGCGGGATTTACGAATGAGCAGTTCTTC.

The rearrangement links TRBV2 to TRBJ1-5; possibly TRBD1 for D (6 bases). V lost 7 bases to trimming and J lost 4 bases, with 17 bases between them. Germline V gene lookup returns CDR1 SNHLY and CDR2 FYNNEI. The CDR3 length is 15 residues. The CDR3 reads CASKPGGGENQPQHF. CDR3 nucleotides: TGTGCCAGCAAGCCTGGGGGGGGCGAAAATCAGCCCCAGCATTTT.

CDR3 in DNA: TGTGCCAGCATGCTACAGGGAACCTACGAGCAGTACTTC. This gives the protein CASMLQGTYEQYF. V and J are TRBV7-2 and TRBJ2-7; a weak D match, TRBD1 (6 bases). From germline, CDR1 is SGHTA and CDR2 FQGNSA. Trimming left V 7 bases short and J 2 bases short, with 12 bases between. The CDR3 has 13 amino acids.